These 22 T cell receptor beta chains were sequenced from one sample in a study of T cells after yellow fever vaccination. A single record per CDR3 protein comes from TCRdb applying MiXCR to the 5' RACE reads. This table holds about 370,000 distinct CDR3 sequences, approximately 10% found once. This sample comprised PBMCs, obtained on the day of the first yellow fever vaccination. Source of these receptors: a man between 18 and 35 years old who received the YFV17D yellow fever vaccine.

In its sample, this clonotype was seen a few times. V usage is TRBV4-1 and J usage is TRBJ1-5; D is ambiguous. Between the trimmed V and J ends, which lost 4 bases and 4 bases, there was a span of 11 bases. The CDR3 spans 14 residues. The germline CDR1 and CDR2 sequences are MGHRA and YSYEKL. CDR3 protein: CASSPTDRNQPQHF. The DNA for the CDR3 is TGCGCCAGCAGCCCCACGGACCGTAATCAGCCCCAGCATTTT.

The J gene is TRBJ2-7, the V gene TRBV20-1, with D possibly being TRBD2 (7 bases). Germline assignment: CDR1 DFQATT and CDR2 SNEGSKA (reference sequence). The CDR3 extends over 14 amino acids. V was pared by 4 bases and J by 1 base, with 14 bases between. CDR3 region: CSATKGGGSYEQYF. The CDR3 DNA reads as TGCAGTGCTACTAAGGGGGGGGGTTCCTACGAGCAGTACTTC.

The chain recombines TRBV12-3 or TRBV12-4 with TRBJ1-3, with no clear D. V was cut by 3 bases and J by 2 bases, with 8 bases left in between. This CDR3 has 14 amino acids. The CDR3 DNA sequence: TGTGCCAGCAGTTTCTTGAGAGCTGGAAACACCATATATTTT. This sequence encodes CASSFLRAGNTIYF.

The rearrangement joins TRBV10-3 to TRBJ2-3, with D possibly being TRBD1 or TRBD2 (6 bases each). In germline, CDR1 is ENHRY, CDR2 SYGVKD. The V end was cut by 3 bases, the J end by 4 bases, with 17 bases between. The CDR3 loop spans 16 amino acids. CDR3: CAISDHRGGWADTQYF. The CDR3 DNA reads as TGTGCCATCAGTGATCACCGAGGGGGGTGGGCAGATACGCAGTATTTT.

The chain has TRBV6-2 or TRBV6-3 and TRBJ2-7, with 8 nucleotides matching TRBD1. V was pared by 8 bases and J by 2 bases, with 11 bases of the junction left unmatched. This CDR3 is 15 amino acids long. From germline, CDR1 is MNHEY and CDR2 SVGEGT. The CDR3 loop is CASVSEDRATYEQYF. The DNA for the CDR3 is TGTGCCAGCGTGTCGGAGGACAGGGCAACCTACGAGCAGTACTTC.

Ten or more counts support this clonotype. This chain joins TRBV6-2 or TRBV6-3 and TRBJ2-3, with D unresolved. The CDR3 sequence is 15 residues long. Germline loops: CDR1 MNHEY, CDR2 SVGEGT. Trimming took 2 bases from V and 0 from J, leaving 9 bases between them. CDR3 protein: CASSYIQSSTDTQYF. The CDR3 bases are TGTGCCAGCAGTTACATACAGTCCAGCACAGATACGCAGTATTTT.

The gene calls are TRBV28 and TRBJ1-2, with D tentatively TRBD1 (5 bases). The CDR3 spans 14 residues. The V and J ends lost 3 bases and 5 bases respectively, with 13 bases between them. Germline V lookup: CDR1 MDHEN, CDR2 SYDVKM. Here the CDR3 reads CASSFWQGIYGYTF. CDR3 DNA: TGTGCCAGCAGTTTTTGGCAGGGCATTTATGGCTACACCTTC.

Notes on this clonotype: A much larger clone differs from this one at a single base, so this may be a read error. The gene calls are TRBV5-1 and TRBJ2-1; TRBD2 matches at 9 bases. Germline values: CDR1 SGHRS, CDR2 YFSETQ. The length of the CDR3 is 16 residues. The CDR3 spells CASSFGASGGYNEHFF. The CDR3 DNA sequence: TGCGCCAGCAGCTTCGGCGCAAGCGGGGGGTACAATGAGCACTTCTTC.

This rearrangement joins TRBV6-2 or TRBV6-3 to TRBJ1-1, with D perhaps matching TRBD1 (5 bases). CDR3 size: 12 residues. The ends were cut back, 11 bases at V and 9 bases at J, with 19 bases in the middle. CDR1 MNHEY and CDR2 SVGEGT come from the germline V gene. The CDR3 coding sequence is TGTGCCTCCCGGGACGGGCCCCCCCAAGCTTTCTTT. Translated, it gives CASRDGPPQAFF.

In its sample, this clonotype was seen many times. The CDR3 sequence is CASRGTGTYGYTF. The CDR3 DNA follows: TGTGCCAGCAGGGGAACAGGGACGTATGGCTACACCTTC. The gene calls are TRBV12-3 or TRBV12-4 and TRBJ1-2; TRBD1 is a possible D gene (6 bases). Trimming stripped 6 bases from V and 5 bases from J, with 13 bases between. The CDR3 has 13 residues.

The chain employs TRBV15 and TRBJ2-3, with D hard to call. The CDR3 contains 12 residues. Germline values: CDR1 LNHNV, CDR2 YYDKDF (reference sequence). V lost 2 bases and J 2 bases, leaving 2 bases between the germline ends. CDR3 region: CATSRFTDTQYF. The CDR3 bases are TGTGCCACCAGCAGATTCACAGATACGCAGTATTTT.

The V and J genes are TRBV7-9 and TRBJ2-7; possible D gene TRBD2, 6 bases. V was clipped by 0 bases and J by 4 bases, with 13 bases between them. The CDR3 runs to 15 residues. CDR1 is SEHNR and CDR2 is FQNEAQ in the germline V gene (reference sequence). The CDR3 nucleotides read TGTGCCAGCAGCTTAGCGGGGGGTCCGGTTTACGAGCAGTACTTC. As protein: CASSLAGGPVYEQYF.

This clonotype was observed a few times. The chain uses TRBV6-2 or TRBV6-3 and TRBJ1-3, with D unresolved. Trimming took off 5 bases at V and 1 base at J, with 12 bases between the two ends. CDR3 length: 15 amino acids. The germline gives CDR1 MNHEY, CDR2 SVGEGT. CDR3 coding DNA: TGTGCCAGCAGTCTCGACACTCCGTCTGGAAACACCATATATTTT. As protein: CASSLDTPSGNTIYF.

The chain uses TRBV27 and TRBJ1-1; 7 bases are a match to TRBD1. The V and J ends lost 6 bases and 6 bases, in that order; junction bases with no gene match: 10. CDR3 size: 14 residues. Germline V lookup: CDR1 MNHEY, CDR2 SMNVEV (reference sequence). The CDR3 here is CASRGRPTGSEAFF. CDR3 in DNA: TGTGCCAGCAGGGGACGACCGACAGGGTCTGAAGCTTTCTTT.

The chain joins TRBV29-1 to TRBJ2-1; 9 bases line up with TRBD1. CDR3 length equals 14 residues. V lost 2 bases and J lost 9; bases outside the gene matches: 8. Germline values: CDR1 SQVTM, CDR2 ANQGSEA. CDR3 sequence reads: CSVEPRDREREQFF. CDR3 nucleotide sequence: TGCAGCGTTGAACCCCGGGACAGGGAGCGTGAGCAGTTCTTC.

The chain recombines TRBV6-2 or TRBV6-3 with TRBJ2-7, with D perhaps TRBD1 (6 bases). This CDR3 has 13 amino acids. V dropped 5 bases and J dropped 6 bases, with 14 bases sitting between them. Germline V lookup: CDR1 MNHEY, CDR2 SVGEGT. The CDR3 nucleotides are TGTGCCAGCAGTCGGGACACGGGCTTCGAGCAGTACGTC. Translating gives CASSRDTGFEQYV.

The chain links TRBV12-5 to TRBJ2-7; D possibly uses TRBD1 or TRBD2 (5 bases each). CDR1 is LGHNT, CDR2 FRNRAP, per germline. The ends were cut back, 0 bases at V and 0 bases at J, with 15 bases in the middle. The CDR3 sequence is 17 residues long. CDR3 in DNA: TGTGCTAGTGGTTTGGTAGTCGGGGCAGGGCTCTCCTACGAGCAGTACTTC. This translates into CASGLVVGAGLSYEQYF.

This clonotype was recorded at least ten times. This rearrangement joins TRBV24-1 to TRBJ2-5, with 14 positions matching TRBD2. CDR3 length: 17 amino acids. Germline CDR1 reads KGHDR; CDR2 reads SFDVKD. V shed 3 bases and J 5 bases; nucleotides not matched to a gene: 7. As DNA, the CDR3 is TGTGCCACCAGTGATGGGGGGACTAGCGGGGGATGGGAGACCCAGTACTTC. The encoded protein is CATSDGGTSGGWETQYF.

This clonotype came up a few times. V usage is TRBV12-3 or TRBV12-4 and J usage is TRBJ1-6, with D hard to call. The V gene lost 5 bases and the J gene lost 7 bases, with 15 bases spanning the gap. There are 15 residues in the CDR3. The CDR3 spells CASSPPGNSNSPLHF. The CDR3 nucleotides are TGTGCCAGCAGTCCTCCAGGCAATTCCAATTCACCCCTCCACTTT.

The J gene is TRBJ2-6, the V gene TRBV12-3 or TRBV12-4, with a weak D call TRBD2 (6 bases). The V end was cut by 6 bases, the J end by 4 bases, with 7 bases between. This CDR3 contains 13 residues. As DNA, the CDR3 is TGTGCCAGCAGGGGGAGGGGGGCCAACGTCCTGACTTTC. Protein product: CASRGRGANVLTF.

This clonotype was counted many times. The J gene is TRBJ2-1, the V gene TRBV20-1, with D perhaps matching TRBD2 (6 bases). The V and J ends lost 4 bases and 0 bases respectively, with 10 bases between them. This CDR3 has 14 residues. Per germline, CDR1 DFQATT and CDR2 SNEGSKA (reference sequence). CDR3 nucleotide sequence: TGCAGTGCTACAGGACTACGCTCCTACAATGAGCAGTTCTTC. Translated, it gives CSATGLRSYNEQFF.

This clonotype was found a few times. The V gene is TRBV12-2, the J gene TRBJ1-5. TRBV12-2 is noted as a pseudogene. The CDR3 runs 15 residues. CDR3 sequence reads: CASRLAGGGNQPQHF. CDR3 sequence (DNA): TGTGCAAGTCGCTTAGCGGGTGGGGGCAATCAGCCCCAGCATTTT.